The rows below give T cell receptor beta chains drawn from one sample of a study of tumor-infiltrating lymphocytes in primary liver carcinoma. TCRdb analysed the multiplex PCR reads with MiXCR anew, one entry per CDR3 protein. The data contain roughly 32,000 distinct CDR3 sequences, approximately 71% of them singletons. The sequenced sample was liver tumor tissue from sampling region 3. The receptors derive from a woman younger than 45 with primary liver carcinoma and hepatitis B virus infection. Each CDR3 is given with its conserved first and last residue. D genes are given only for firm matches. Not all rows give a size; the values are once, few, many and, for expanded clones, a class.

d_call: TRBD2; j_call: TRBJ2-1; v_call: TRBV11-2; cdr3_length: 13; clone_size: -; cdr3_aa: CANSWTSGAEQFF; cdr3_nt: TGTGCCAACAGCTGGACCAGCGGGGCAGAGCAGTTCTTC
d_call: TRBD1; j_call: TRBJ2-7; v_call: TRBV11-3; cdr3_length: 15; clone_size: -; cdr3_aa: CASSPWTGVNYERYF; cdr3_nt: TGTGCCAGCAGCCCCTGGACAGGGGTCAACTACGAGCGGTACTTC
d_call: -; j_call: TRBJ1-2; v_call: TRBV6-1; cdr3_length: 18; clone_size: -; cdr3_aa: CVSSEGFLVLRSNYGYTF; cdr3_nt: TGTGTCAGCAGTGAAGGGTTCCTGGTCCTTAGATCTAACTATGGCTACACTTTC
d_call: -; j_call: TRBJ2-4; v_call: TRBV28; cdr3_length: 15; clone_size: -; cdr3_aa: CASSPGLEAKNIQYF; cdr3_nt: TGTGCTAGCAGTCCAGGACTCGAGGCCAAGAACATTCAGTACTTC
d_call: -; j_call: TRBJ1-2; v_call: TRBV29-1; cdr3_length: 12; clone_size: -; cdr3_aa: CNLVYWGGGYTF; cdr3_nt: TGCAACCTTGTCTATTGGGGTGGCGGCTACACCTTC
d_call: -; j_call: TRBJ2-7; v_call: TRBV6-5; cdr3_length: 15; clone_size: -; cdr3_aa: CARSYTPGQGYEQYF; cdr3_nt: TGTGCCAGGAGTTACACCCCGGGACAAGGCTACGAGCAGTATTTC
d_call: -; j_call: TRBJ2-1; v_call: TRBV6-2/TRBV6-3; cdr3_length: 20; clone_size: -; cdr3_aa: CASSYGSAGLTGWPNNEQFF; cdr3_nt: TGTGCCAGCAGTTACGGCAGTGCGGGTCTAACTGGATGGCCTAACAATGAGCAGTTCTTC
d_call: -; j_call: TRBJ1-1; v_call: TRBV4-1; cdr3_length: 15; clone_size: -; cdr3_aa: CASSQDMWETDEAFF; cdr3_nt: TGCGCCAGCAGCCAAGATATGTGGGAAACTGATGAAGCCTTCTTT
d_call: TRBD2; j_call: TRBJ2-7; v_call: TRBV20-1; cdr3_length: 15; clone_size: -; cdr3_aa: CSVPPASGGLYEQYF; cdr3_nt: TGCAGTGTTCCCCCAGCTAGCGGGGGCCTTTACGAGCAGTACTTC
d_call: -; j_call: TRBJ2-1; v_call: TRBV4-1; cdr3_length: 12; clone_size: many; cdr3_aa: CASSQEKGRKFF; cdr3_nt: TGCGCCAGCAGCCAAGAGAAGGGGAGAAAGTTCTTC
d_call: -; j_call: TRBJ1-2; v_call: TRBV14; cdr3_length: 15; clone_size: -; cdr3_aa: CASSEDIGGVYGYTF; cdr3_nt: TGTGCCAGCAGCGAAGATATAGGAGGGGTCTATGGCTACACCTTC
d_call: TRBD2; j_call: TRBJ2-1; v_call: TRBV11-1; cdr3_length: 18; clone_size: many; cdr3_aa: CASSLYRSAGGSYNEQFF; cdr3_nt: TGTGCCAGCAGCTTATACCGCTCCGCGGGAGGGTCCTACAATGAGCAGTTCTTC
d_call: -; j_call: TRBJ2-2; v_call: TRBV12-3/TRBV12-4; cdr3_length: 15; clone_size: few; cdr3_aa: CASSRTSTNTGELFF; cdr3_nt: TGTGCCAGCAGTAGGACGTCCACGAACACCGGGGAGCTGTTTTTT
d_call: -; j_call: TRBJ1-6; v_call: TRBV5-5; cdr3_length: 14; clone_size: -; cdr3_aa: CAISLDVSNSPFHF; cdr3_nt: TGTGCCATTAGCTTGGACGTCAGTAATTCACCCTTCCACTTT
d_call: TRBD1; j_call: TRBJ1-5; v_call: TRBV6-6; cdr3_length: 16; clone_size: -; cdr3_aa: CASRGTTQGLNQPQHF; cdr3_nt: TGTGCCAGCAGGGGCACCACACAGGGGTTGAATCAGCCCCAGCATTTT
d_call: -; j_call: TRBJ1-3; v_call: TRBV5-4; cdr3_length: 14; clone_size: -; cdr3_aa: CASSRTEPRSTIYF; cdr3_nt: TGTGCCAGCAGCCGGACTGAGCCTCGAAGCACCATATATTTT
d_call: -; j_call: TRBJ2-1; v_call: TRBV4-3; cdr3_length: 16; clone_size: -; cdr3_aa: CAISQDAGSSYNGQFF; cdr3_nt: TGCGCCATCAGCCAAGATGCGGGAAGCTCCTACAATGGACAGTTCTTC
d_call: TRBD1; j_call: TRBJ2-2; v_call: TRBV6-1; cdr3_length: 19; clone_size: -; cdr3_aa: CASSETLPGGTSNTGELFF; cdr3_nt: TGTGCCAGCAGTGAAACCCTTCCAGGGGGCACCTCGAACACCGGGGAGCTGTTTTTT
d_call: -; j_call: TRBJ2-7; v_call: TRBV11-1; cdr3_length: 13; clone_size: -; cdr3_aa: CDSCLGYLLEQYF; cdr3_nt: TGTGACAGCTGCTTAGGATACCTCCTCGAGCAGTACTTC
d_call: -; j_call: TRBJ2-5; v_call: TRBV6-1; cdr3_length: 15; clone_size: -; cdr3_aa: CASNGARDREGTQYF; cdr3_nt: TGTGCCAGCAATGGGGCTAGGGATCGAGAAGGGACCCAGTACTTC
d_call: TRBD2; j_call: TRBJ2-2; v_call: TRBV7-9; cdr3_length: 19; clone_size: -; cdr3_aa: CAGSQLTKLAGVNTGELSF; cdr3_nt: TGTGCCGGCAGCCAACTGACCAAACTAGCGGGGGTGAACACCGGGGAGCTGTCTTTT
d_call: -; j_call: TRBJ2-7; v_call: TRBV11-2; cdr3_length: 14; clone_size: -; cdr3_aa: CDSSFPRGGREQYF; cdr3_nt: TGTGACAGCAGCTTCCCCCGTGGGGGACGCGAGCAGTACTTC
d_call: TRBD2; j_call: TRBJ2-5; v_call: TRBV5-4; cdr3_length: 15; clone_size: -; cdr3_aa: CASSLGTSGQENKYF; cdr3_nt: TGTGCCAGCAGCTTGGGGACTAGCGGGCAAGAGAACAAGTACTTC
d_call: -; j_call: TRBJ1-6; v_call: TRBV28; cdr3_length: 15; clone_size: -; cdr3_aa: CASCQGTSYNSPIHF; cdr3_nt: TGTGCCAGCTGTCAAGGGACATCATATAATTCACCCATCCACTTT
d_call: TRBD2; j_call: TRBJ2-3; v_call: TRBV11-2; cdr3_length: 17; clone_size: -; cdr3_aa: CTSSHRGSGILTDTQYF; cdr3_nt: TGTACCAGCAGCCACCGAGGGAGCGGGATCCTCACAGATACTCAGTATTTT
d_call: TRBD2; j_call: TRBJ2-3; v_call: TRBV11-2; cdr3_length: 17; clone_size: -; cdr3_aa: CASCHRGSGSLTDAQYF; cdr3_nt: TGTGCCAGCTGCCATCGAGGGAGCGGGAGCCTCACAGATGCGCAGTACTTT
d_call: -; j_call: TRBJ1-6; v_call: TRBV6-6; cdr3_length: 14; clone_size: -; cdr3_aa: CASSYKGTHSPLHF; cdr3_nt: TGTGCCAGCAGTTACAAAGGGACGCATTCACCCCTCCACTTT
d_call: TRBD2; j_call: TRBJ2-1; v_call: TRBV6-5; cdr3_length: 15; clone_size: -; cdr3_aa: CVSSDTSGSCNEQFF; cdr3_nt: TGTGTCAGCAGTGATACTAGCGGGAGCTGCAATGAGCAGTTCTTC
d_call: -; j_call: TRBJ2-1; v_call: TRBV11-2; cdr3_length: 13; clone_size: -; cdr3_aa: CASGLPATNEQFF; cdr3_nt: TGTGCCAGCGGCTTACCGGCTACGAATGAGCAGTTCTTC
d_call: -; j_call: TRBJ2-2; v_call: TRBV5-6; cdr3_length: 14; clone_size: -; cdr3_aa: CASSLSVNTGELFF; cdr3_nt: TGTGCAAGCAGCTTGTCTGTGAACACCGGGGAGCTGTTTTTT
d_call: -; j_call: TRBJ2-2; v_call: TRBV12-3/TRBV12-4; cdr3_length: 15; clone_size: -; cdr3_aa: CASRGWDAKTGELFF; cdr3_nt: TGTGCCAGCCGGGGGTGGGACGCAAAAACCGGGGAGCTGTTTTTC
d_call: -; j_call: TRBJ1-1; v_call: TRBV4-1; cdr3_length: 13; clone_size: many; cdr3_aa: CASSQLLLVRAFF; cdr3_nt: TGCGCCAGCAGCCAACTTCTGTTAGTTCGTGCTTTCTTT
d_call: -; j_call: TRBJ1-6; v_call: TRBV11-2; cdr3_length: 16; clone_size: -; cdr3_aa: CASSFSRNHYSSPLHF; cdr3_nt: TGTGCCAGCAGCTTTAGTCGGAACCACTATAGTTCACCCCTCCATTTT
d_call: -; j_call: TRBJ1-2; v_call: TRBV4-3; cdr3_length: 14; clone_size: once; cdr3_aa: CASSAELETFGYSF; cdr3_nt: TGCGCCAGCAGCGCTGAGTTGGAGACCTTTGGCTACAGCTTC
d_call: -; j_call: TRBJ2-3; v_call: TRBV12-3/TRBV12-4; cdr3_length: 16; clone_size: -; cdr3_aa: CASSRLDTGTDQPQYF; cdr3_nt: TGTGCCAGCAGCCGATTAGATACGGGGACCGATCAGCCTCAGTATTTT
d_call: -; j_call: TRBJ1-1; v_call: TRBV11-3; cdr3_length: 15; clone_size: -; cdr3_aa: CASSPPWGLNIEAFF; cdr3_nt: TGTGCCAGTAGCCCCCCATGGGGCTTGAACATTGAAGCTTTCTTC
d_call: TRBD2; j_call: TRBJ2-1; v_call: TRBV4-3; cdr3_length: 17; clone_size: -; cdr3_aa: CANSQDPGLEGLNEQFF; cdr3_nt: TGCGCCAACAGCCAAGATCCGGGACTAGAGGGACTTAATGAGCAATTCTTC
d_call: TRBD1; j_call: TRBJ2-5; v_call: TRBV12-3/TRBV12-4; cdr3_length: 14; clone_size: -; cdr3_aa: CASTRQGSQEAQYF; cdr3_nt: TGTGCCAGCACAAGACAGGGGTCGCAAGAGGCCCAATACTTC
d_call: -; j_call: TRBJ2-2; v_call: TRBV6-1; cdr3_length: 19; clone_size: -; cdr3_aa: CAGSVTLPGGASITGELFF; cdr3_nt: TGTGCCGGCAGTGTAACCCTTCCCGGGGGCGCCTCGATCACCGGGGAGCTGTTTTTT
d_call: -; j_call: TRBJ2-2; v_call: TRBV6-2/TRBV6-3; cdr3_length: 14; clone_size: -; cdr3_aa: CADSLNENTGELSF; cdr3_nt: TGTGCCGACAGCCTAAACGAGAACACCGGGGAGCTGTCTTTT
d_call: -; j_call: TRBJ1-1; v_call: TRBV2; cdr3_length: 13; clone_size: many; cdr3_aa: CASSDQGNTEAFF; cdr3_nt: TGTGCCAGCAGCGACCAGGGGAACACTGAAGCTTTCTTT
d_call: -; j_call: TRBJ2-7; v_call: TRBV12-3/TRBV12-4; cdr3_length: 11; clone_size: -; cdr3_aa: CASRQGRVLYF; cdr3_nt: TGTGCCAGCAGACAAGGCAGGGTGCTGTACTTT
d_call: -; j_call: TRBJ2-7; v_call: TRBV7-8; cdr3_length: 18; clone_size: -; cdr3_aa: CANNSGRGHTMSSYEQYF; cdr3_nt: TGTGCCAACAACTCGGGTCGCGGTCATACTATGAGCTCCTACGAGCAGTACTTC
d_call: -; j_call: TRBJ2-7; v_call: TRBV18; cdr3_length: 14; clone_size: many; cdr3_aa: CASSPTVSYHEQYF; cdr3_nt: TGTGCCAGCTCACCAACAGTTTCGTACCACGAGCAGTACTTC
d_call: -; j_call: TRBJ2-6; v_call: TRBV4-2; cdr3_length: 16; clone_size: -; cdr3_aa: CASSQDRIAGANVQTF; cdr3_nt: TGTGCCAGCAGCCAAGATAGAATCGCTGGGGCCAACGTCCAGACTTTC
d_call: -; j_call: TRBJ2-1; v_call: TRBV11-3; cdr3_length: 15; clone_size: -; cdr3_aa: CARSLGSGGKLKQFF; cdr3_nt: TGTGCCAGGAGCTTAGGAAGTGGCGGGAAGCTTAAGCAGTTCTTC
d_call: -; j_call: TRBJ1-1; v_call: TRBV5-5; cdr3_length: 14; clone_size: many; cdr3_aa: CASSFTALNTEAFF; cdr3_nt: TGTGCCAGCAGCTTTACGGCTCTGAACACTGAAGCTTTCTTT
d_call: -; j_call: TRBJ2-2; v_call: TRBV11-1; cdr3_length: 15; clone_size: -; cdr3_aa: CASLVGGTNTGELFF; cdr3_nt: TGTGCCAGCTTAGTGGGGGGTACGAACACCGGGGAGCTGTTTTTT
d_call: TRBD1; j_call: TRBJ1-1; v_call: TRBV29-1; cdr3_length: 13; clone_size: -; cdr3_aa: CGDVGQGLSEAFF; cdr3_nt: TGCGGCGATGTGGGACAGGGTTTATCTGAAGCTTTCTTT
d_call: -; j_call: TRBJ2-1; v_call: TRBV11-3; cdr3_length: 15; clone_size: -; cdr3_aa: CASSIDGGVYNEQFF; cdr3_nt: TGTGCTAGCAGCATAGATGGAGGGGTCTATAATGAGCAGTTCTTC
d_call: -; j_call: TRBJ2-1; v_call: TRBV11-2; cdr3_length: 16; clone_size: -; cdr3_aa: CACSLVDGTPVEGQFF; cdr3_nt: TGTGCCTGCAGCTTAGTTGACGGGACGCCAGTCGAAGGGCAGTTCTTC
d_call: -; j_call: TRBJ2-2; v_call: TRBV29-1; cdr3_length: 12; clone_size: large; cdr3_aa: CSAVGWTGELFF; cdr3_nt: TGCAGCGCCGTAGGGTGGACCGGGGAGCTGTTTTTT